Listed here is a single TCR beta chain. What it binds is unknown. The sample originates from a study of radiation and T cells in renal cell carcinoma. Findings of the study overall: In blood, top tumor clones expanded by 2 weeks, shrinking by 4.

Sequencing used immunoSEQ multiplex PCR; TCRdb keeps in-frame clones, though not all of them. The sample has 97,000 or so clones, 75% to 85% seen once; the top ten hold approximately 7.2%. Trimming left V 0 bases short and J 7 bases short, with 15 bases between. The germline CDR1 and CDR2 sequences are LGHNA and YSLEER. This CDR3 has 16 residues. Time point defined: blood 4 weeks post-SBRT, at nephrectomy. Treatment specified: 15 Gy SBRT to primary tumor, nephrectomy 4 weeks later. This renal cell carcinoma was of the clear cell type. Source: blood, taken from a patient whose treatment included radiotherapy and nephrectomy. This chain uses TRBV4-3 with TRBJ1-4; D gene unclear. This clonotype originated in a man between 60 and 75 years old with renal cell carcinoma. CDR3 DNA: TGCGCCAGCAGCCAAGAAGGTCGGATGTTAGGTGAAAAACTGTTTTTT. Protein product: CASSQEGRMLGEKLFF.